This TCR beta chain was observed in a study of T cell repertoires in cytomegalovirus infection. The overall study: Public TCR beta signatures indicated both CMV infection and matching HLA type.

This clonotype came up a few times. Its antigen is unidentified. In TCRdb, the reads were re-called with MiXCR into one record per CDR3 protein. The sample carries approximately 600,000 distinct CDR3 sequences, approximately 40% recorded once. The CDR3 is made up of 15 amino acids. V was pared by 4 bases and J by 5 bases, with 8 bases of the junction left unmatched. Germline CDR1 reads SEHNR; CDR2 reads FQNEAQ (reference sequence). This receptor was identified in a human donor in good health (CMV status not recorded). Some clones in this sample may be carry-over from other donors' samples. The sample was cultured PBMCs, taken from culture after CMV antigen stimulation. The V and J genes are TRBV7-9 and TRBJ2-5, with TRBD2 matching 9 bases. The CDR3 is CASSSFIAGVETQYF. As DNA, the CDR3 is TGTGCCAGCAGCTCGTTTATAGCGGGAGTGGAGACCCAGTACTTC.